These 3 T cell receptor beta chains came from one sample sequenced in a study of T-cell memory formation after mild COVID-19. MiXCR, applied by TCRdb to the 5' RACE reads, yields one record per CDR3 protein. The sample has about 470,000 distinct CDR3 sequences, around 25% seen once. The source material was PBMCs or a T cell subset sorted from them (not recorded which). Every receptor here comes from an adult woman who had mild COVID-19 (a few samples of this study predate the infection). Cell type and time point are not known.

This clonotype was seen more than once but under ten times. The chain joins TRBV12-3 or TRBV12-4 to TRBJ2-7; D possibly matches TRBD1 or TRBD2 (5 bases each). CDR3 length: 13 amino acids. V dropped 6 bases and J dropped 7 bases, with 16 bases sitting between them. The CDR3 region is CASSPGTLGEQYF. The CDR3 nucleotides read TGTGCCAGCAGCCCCGGGACCCTAGGGGAGCAGTACTTC.

This clonotype turned up a few times. The chain employs TRBV30 and TRBJ1-2; D is ambiguous. Germline-derived CDR1 and CDR2 are GTSNPN and SVGIG (reference sequence). V lost 1 base, J lost 6 bases, and 12 bases lay in between. The CDR3 contains 13 residues. The CDR3 bases are TGTGCCTGGAGTGCACTGGACGATAATGGCTACACCTTC. Its protein is CAWSALDDNGYTF.

This chain connects TRBV6-6 to TRBJ2-3, with 9 bases identical to TRBD2. V lost 6 bases, J lost 5 bases, and 6 bases stayed unmatched. The germline V gene has CDR1 MNHNY and CDR2 SVGAGI (reference sequence). CDR3 size: 14 residues. The CDR3 bases are TGTGCCAGCAGCTATGGGACTAGCCGAGATACGCAGTATTTT. Amino acid sequence: CASSYGTSRDTQYF.